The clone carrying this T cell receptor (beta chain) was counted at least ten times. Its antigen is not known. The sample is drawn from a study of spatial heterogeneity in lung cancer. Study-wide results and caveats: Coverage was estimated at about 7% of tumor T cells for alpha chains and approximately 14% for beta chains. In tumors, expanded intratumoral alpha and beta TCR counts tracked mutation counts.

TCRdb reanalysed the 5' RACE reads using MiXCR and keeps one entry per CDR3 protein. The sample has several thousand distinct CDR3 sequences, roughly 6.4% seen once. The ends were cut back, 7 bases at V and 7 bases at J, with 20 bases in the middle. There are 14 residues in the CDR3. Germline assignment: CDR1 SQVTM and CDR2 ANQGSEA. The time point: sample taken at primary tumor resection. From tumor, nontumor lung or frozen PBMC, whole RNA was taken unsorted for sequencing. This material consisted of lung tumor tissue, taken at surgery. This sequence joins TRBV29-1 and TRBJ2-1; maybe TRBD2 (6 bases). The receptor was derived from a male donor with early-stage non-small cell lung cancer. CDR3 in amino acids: CSAHRAGRDNEQFF. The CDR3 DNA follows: TGCAGCGCCCATCGAGCGGGTCGGGATAATGAGCAGTTCTTC.